This T cell receptor (beta chain) was found in a study of OX40 agonist ivuxolimab in advanced cancers. Study details: With a range of 23 to 79, age averaged about 58 years, and 65% to 85% were male. Regarding the study as a whole: Within 6 weeks, CD4+ and CD8+ blood T cells expanded clonally at 0.1 to 3.0 mg/kg.

Here immunoSEQ multiplex PCR was the method, and the copy in TCRdb shows in-frame clones only, minus some. The sample carries 77,000 or so clones, almost 90% recorded once. Points on this clone: The antigen remains undetermined. In the same sample, other DNA sequences code for this CDR3.

Trimming took off 5 bases at V and 1 base at J, with 8 bases between the two ends. The CDR3 contains 13 residues. Germline V gene data show CDR1 as SNHLY and CDR2 as FYNNEI. This TCR was recovered from an adult with an advanced solid tumor such as melanoma, head and neck, liver or kidney cancer. The chain combines TRBV2 with TRBJ1-1; D call uncertain. The sequences come from CD4+ or CD8+ T cells sorted from blood, collected in a trial of the OX40 agonist ivuxolimab. The CDR3 sequence is CASSRTKNTEAFF. Written as DNA, the CDR3 is TGTGCCAGCAGTAGGACGAAGAACACTGAAGCTTTCTTT.